This T cell receptor beta chain comes out of a study of human T cells and chemical hapten exposure. Study summary: Sensitization used 2% DPC on approximately 2 cm by approximately 2 cm upper inner arm skin. Enrolled patients were predominantly female and had alopecia areata, totalis or universalis. Findings of the study overall: After DPC sensitization, TCRs above 1 in 1000 frequency showed no change.

A single count supports this clonotype. Antigen specificity is unknown. In germline, CDR1 is MNHEY, CDR2 SVGEGT. CDR3 length: 16 residues. Trimming at V came to 1 base and at J to 4 bases, leaving 4 bases not matched to a gene. As to time point: pre-sensitization, week 0. As to treatment: therapeutic diphenylcyclopropenone sensitization with weekly scalp DPC. Individual cDNA molecules received unique molecular identifiers in the library. MiXCR, applied by TCRdb to the RACE reads, yields one record per CDR3 protein. The sample shows fewer than 200,000 distinct CDR3 sequences, 25% to 35% of them seen only once.

The receptor was isolated from a woman aged 30 to 39 with alopecia areata. Some clones in this sample may be carry-over from other donors' samples. Sequences were derived from whole blood, sampled in connection with sensitization to the hapten diphenylcyclopropenone (DPC). This chain joins TRBV6-2 or TRBV6-3 and TRBJ2-1, with 10 bases lining up with TRBD2. CDR3 coding DNA: TGTGCCAGCAGTTACTTGGCTAGCGGGAGTTACAATGAGCAGTTCTTC. Its protein is CASSYLASGSYNEQFF.